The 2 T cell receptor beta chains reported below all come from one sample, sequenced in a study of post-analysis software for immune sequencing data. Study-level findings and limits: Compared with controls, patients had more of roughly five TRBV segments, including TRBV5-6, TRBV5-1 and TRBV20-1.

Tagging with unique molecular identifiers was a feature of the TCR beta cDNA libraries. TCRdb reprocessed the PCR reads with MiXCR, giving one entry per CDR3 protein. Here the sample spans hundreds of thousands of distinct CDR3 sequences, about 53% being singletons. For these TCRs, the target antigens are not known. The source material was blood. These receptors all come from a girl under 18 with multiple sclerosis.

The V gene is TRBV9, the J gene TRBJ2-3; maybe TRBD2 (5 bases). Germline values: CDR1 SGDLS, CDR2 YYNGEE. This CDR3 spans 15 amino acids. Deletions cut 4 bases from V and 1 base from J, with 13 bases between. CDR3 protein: CASSTEGRGTDTQYF. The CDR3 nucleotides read TGTGCCAGCAGCACCGAGGGTAGGGGCACAGATACGCAGTATTTT.

Here the CDR3 DNA reads TGCAGCGTTGAAGCCCTCGGGGGAAGCGGGAGGGTTGGCGAGCAGTACTTC. This gives the protein CSVEALGGSGRVGEQYF. The V gene is TRBV29-1, the J gene TRBJ2-7; 10 bases line up with TRBD2. The junction had 15 bases not matched to a gene; V was cut back by 1 base and J by 6 bases. Germline CDR1 and CDR2: SQVTM and ANQGSEA. This CDR3 contains 17 residues.